This TCR beta chain was sequenced during a study of glioma-infiltrating T cells after dendritic cell vaccination. Whole-study context: Monocyte-derived dendritic cells, cultured 7 to 8 days with IL-4 and GM-CSF, were pulsed with autologous tumor lysate.

The CDR3 runs 15 residues. The germline gives CDR1 ENHRY, CDR2 SYGVKD. J was trimmed by 3 bases and V by 8 bases; bases with no gene match: 7. The immunoSEQ assay amplified TCRB CDR3 from up to 2 ug DNA. The method was immunoSEQ multiplex PCR; TCRdb's version includes in-frame clones alone and lacks a portion of them. The table lists more than 60,000 clones, approximately 85% of them singletons. This sequence joins TRBV10-3 and TRBJ2-3; 11 positions match TRBD1. Sequences were derived from blood, sampled before dendritic cell vaccination. The receptor's source is a human donor with glioblastoma. In DNA form, the CDR3 reads TGTGCCATCGGACGGACAGGGGGCAGGACAGATACGCAGTATTTT. It encodes CAIGRTGGRTDTQYF.